The clone carrying this TCR beta chain was seen a few times. Antigen unknown. This sample is drawn from a study of beta chain features in type 1 diabetes. Overall study context: Cell yields, gender and age were comparable in patients and healthy donors.

A CD45RO/CCR7/CD25/CD127/CD95/CD27 panel sorted naive, central memory, regulatory and stem cell-like memory CD4+ cells. What was sequenced were expressed TCRB transcripts, since all of the isolated RNA had been reverse transcribed. TCRdb's table, derived via immunoSEQ multiplex PCR, lists solely in-frame clones and lacks some. The sample shows about 160,000 clones, approximately 8.8% of them seen only once. General study points: Among all four CD4+ subsets, Type 1 diabetes patients had TCRB CDR3s that were moderately but significantly shorter. The study found that naive, central memory and Treg TCRB repertoires appeared more similar in patients than in healthy donors.

From germline, CDR1 is SGHRS and CDR2 YFSETQ. The CDR3 is made up of 16 amino acids. V shed 6 bases and J shed 1 base, with 17 bases lying between them. The clonotype comes from a woman younger than 45 with type 1 diabetes. The sequenced sample consisted of central memory CD4+ T cells from blood. V and J are TRBV5-1 and TRBJ2-1; a weak D match, TRBD2 (6 bases). The CDR3 coding sequence is TGCGCCAGCACGGGGGACGTTTCCTATTCCTACAATGAGCAGTTCTTC. It encodes CASTGDVSYSYNEQFF.